This entry lists 10 T cell receptor beta chains sequenced from one sample in a study of early T cells in non-severe SARS-CoV-2 infection. MiXCR, run by TCRdb on the 5' RACE reads, gives a single entry per CDR3 protein. Of tens of thousands of distinct CDR3 sequences in the sample, about an eighth were seen once. Source material: whole blood. The receptors here all came from an adult who was a healthcare worker with PCR-confirmed SARS-CoV-2 infection or an uninfected control (not recorded which).

This clonotype was observed a handful of times. The V and J genes are TRBV6-2 or TRBV6-3 and TRBJ2-4; D unclear. The germline CDR1 and CDR2 sequences are MNHEY and SVGEGT. V was shortened by 6 bases and J by 7 bases, with 10 bases between the two germline ends. CDR3 length equals 12 residues. In DNA form, the CDR3 reads TGTGCCAGCAGCCGTACGATGAACATTCAGTACTTC. Amino acid sequence: CASSRTMNIQYF.

The gene calls are TRBV5-1 and TRBJ2-6; D is unresolved. This CDR3 spans 15 amino acids. Germline V gives CDR1 SGHRS, CDR2 YFSETQ. Deletions cut 0 bases from V and 1 base from J, with 5 bases between. The CDR3 reads CASSLGSSGANVLTF. The CDR3 nucleotides read TGCGCCAGCAGCTTGGGGTCTTCTGGGGCCAACGTCCTGACTTTC. Full variable domain (missing parts from reference TRBV5-1 and TRBJ2-6): KAGVTQTPRYLIKTRGQQVTLSCSPISGHRSVSWYQQTPGQGLQFLFEYFSETQRNKGNFPGRFSGRQFSNSRSEMNVSTLELGDSALYLCASSLGSSGANVLTFGAGSRLTVL.

This clonotype occurred many times. The rearrangement links TRBV4-1 to TRBJ2-2; a possible D gene is TRBD2 (5 bases). From germline, CDR1 is MGHRA and CDR2 YSYEKL. With 3 bases removed from V and 4 bases from J, the gap between germline ends came to 12 bases. CDR3 length: 15 residues. In nucleotides, the CDR3 is TGCGCCAGCAGCCAGGATAGAGGGTTCACCGGGGAGCTGTTTTTT. Translation gives CASSQDRGFTGELFF.

This clonotype was detected many times. One junction end does not reproduce the germline sequence, and a read error may be involved. CDR3 nucleotide sequence: TGTGCCAGCAGTGAAACGGGGAACCTCTTCTTC. It specifies CASSETGNLFF. This sequence joins TRBV2 and TRBJ2-4; perhaps TRBD2 as D (5 bases). The CDR3 has 11 amino acids. The V gene's germline CDR1 is SNHLY and CDR2 FYNNEI.

There are a few counts of this clonotype. The chain joins TRBV20-1 to TRBJ2-3, with a tentative D call TRBD1 (8 bases). The length of the CDR3 is 14 residues. The germline CDR1 and CDR2 sequences are DFQATT and SNEGSKA (reference sequence). With 6 bases removed from V and 2 bases from J, the gap between germline ends came to 15 bases. The CDR3 DNA reads as TGCAGTGCCCCACAGGGGGGGGACACAGATACGCAGTATTTT. Translating it yields CSAPQGGDTDTQYF.

This clonotype was found many times. This chain uses TRBV9 with TRBJ2-3; 9 nucleotides agree with TRBD1. Trimming took 4 bases from V and 2 from J; bases not matched to a gene: 8. Germline V CDR1 and CDR2: SGDLS, YYNGEE. The CDR3 spans 16 residues. CDR3: CASSSGQGWDTDTQYF. CDR3 in DNA: TGTGCCAGCAGCTCCGGACAGGGGTGGGACACAGATACGCAGTATTTT.

This clonotype showed up many times. The gene calls are TRBV7-8 and TRBJ2-4, with no clear D. V was pared by 0 bases and J by 11 bases, with 8 bases between. Germline loops: CDR1 SGHVS, CDR2 FQNEAQ. This CDR3 contains 12 residues. CDR3 protein: CASSLAPGLQYF. The CDR3, as DNA: TGTGCCAGCAGCTTAGCTCCCGGTCTTCAGTACTTC.

This clonotype was counted at least ten times. The chain recombines TRBV5-6 with TRBJ1-2; 7 nucleotides match TRBD1. The junction had 4 bases not matched to a gene; V was cut back by 4 bases and J by 4 bases. This CDR3 is 13 amino acids long. Germline lookup yields CDR1 SGHDT and CDR2 YYEEEE. The chain's CDR3 is CASSAGTAYGYTF. CDR3 nucleotides: TGTGCCAGCAGCGCCGGGACAGCCTATGGCTACACCTTC.

This clonotype was seen repeatedly, ten times or more. The chain has TRBV20-1 and TRBJ1-6; D may be TRBD1 (5 bases). Germline V gene data show CDR1 as DFQATT and CDR2 as SNEGSKA (reference sequence). This CDR3 contains 15 residues. V shed 5 bases and J shed 5 bases, with 16 bases lying between them. In nucleotides, the CDR3 is TGCAGTGCTCCCCTAGGGAGGGGCAATAATTCACCCCTCCACTTT. Its translation is CSAPLGRGNNSPLHF.

The table lists this clonotype with a few counts. The chain joins TRBV29-1 to TRBJ2-3, with 9 bases lining up with TRBD2. Germline CDR1 reads SQVTM; CDR2 reads ANQGSEA. This CDR3 contains 15 residues. The V and J ends lost 8 bases and 2 bases, in that order; junction bases with no gene match: 11. CDR3 loop: CSSRRTSALTDTQYF. The CDR3 nucleotides are TGCAGCTCTCGCCGGACTAGCGCCCTCACAGATACGCAGTATTTT.